This note documents a single T cell receptor (beta chain) sequence. Its antigen is as yet unknown. V was trimmed by 4 bases and J by 5 bases, leaving 9 bases between them. Germline CDR1 is MNHEY and CDR2 is SMNVEV (reference sequence). The CDR3 has 13 residues. Profiled with immunoSEQ multiplex PCR; TCRdb holds only in-frame clones, not every one. Counted here are roughly 260,000 clones, about 92% occurring once; the ten biggest clones make up less than 0.6%. This entry comes from a study of T cell responses to AZD1222 COVID-19 vaccine. Study-level findings and limits: Spike-specific TCR repertoires showed rising breadth and depth after two AZD1222 doses. Among spike-specific TCRs, nearly half reportedly target unmutated variant regions. Distributed over spike, vaccine-associated CD4 TCRs predominated at 160-218 and 743-854.

This chain joins TRBV27 and TRBJ2-1; either TRBD1 or TRBD2 may fit D (6 bases each). Material: peripheral blood, obtained on day 0 of AZD1222 vaccination. This receptor was taken from an adult in good health. DNA of the CDR3: TGTGCCAGCAGTTGGGGGGCTGACAATGAGCAGTTCTTC. This encodes CASSWGADNEQFF.